One sample yielded the 24 T cell receptor beta chains listed below, sequenced in a study of blood T cell repertoires in COVID-19. Measured with immunoSEQ multiplex PCR; TCRdb has only the in-frame clones, and not every one. This sample has about 400,000 clones; under 90% occur once, and the top ten carry less than 2%. The source material was PBMCs or T cells enriched from blood (not recorded which). The receptor source for this set is a woman in her twenties or thirties who had recovered from COVID-19.

The V call is TRBV7-9, the J call TRBJ1-2, with D maybe TRBD1 (5 bases). Germline V gives CDR1 SEHNR, CDR2 FQNEAQ (reference sequence). The CDR3 has 13 residues. V lost 5 bases and J 6 bases, leaving 13 bases between the germline ends. CDR3 bases: TGTGCCAGCAGCCCGGGCAGGGTGGATGGCTACACCTTC. Residues: CASSPGRVDGYTF. Based on the CDR3 plus reference TRBV7-9 and TRBJ1-2, the full variable domain is DTGVSQNPRHKITKRGQNVTFRCDPISEHNRLYWYRQTLGQGPEFLTYFQNEAQLEKSRLLSDRFSAERPKGSFSTLEIQRTEQGDSAMYLCASSPGRVDGYTFGSGTRLTVV.

The chain employs TRBV11-2 and TRBJ1-3; D unresolved. This CDR3 region has 14 residues. V lost 3 bases, J lost 4 bases, and 10 bases lay in between. Germline V gene lookup returns CDR1 SGHAT and CDR2 FQNNGV. The CDR3 DNA reads TGTGCCAGCAGCTTCGGTACCGTAGGAAACACCATATATTTT. Translation: CASSFGTVGNTIYF.

The V gene is TRBV4-3, the J gene TRBJ2-6; D not resolved. Trimming pared 4 bases from V and 1 base from J, leaving 11 bases between. The CDR3 length is 16 residues. CDR1 is LGHNA and CDR2 is YSLEER in the germline V gene. DNA of the CDR3: TGCGCCAGCAGCCGTATGACTTCTTCTGGGGCCAACGTCCTGACTTTC. The encoded protein is CASSRMTSSGANVLTF.

The chain employs TRBV7-2 and TRBJ1-1, with D uncertain. Germline CDR1 and CDR2: SGHTA and FQGNSA. This CDR3 comprises 12 residues. The V end lost 5 bases, the J end lost 4 bases, and 8 bases lay between the germline ends. Written as DNA, the CDR3 is TGTGCCAGCAGCATCTTCAGCACTGAAGCTTTCTTT. Protein sequence: CASSIFSTEAFF.

The chain has TRBV9 and TRBJ1-1; D may be TRBD1 (6 bases). The CDR3 contains 15 residues. Between the trimmed V and J ends, which lost 2 bases and 3 bases, there was a span of 14 bases. Germline CDR1 reads SGDLS; CDR2 reads YYNGEE. This CDR3 is CASSVTGSVDTEAFF. DNA of the CDR3: TGTGCCAGCAGCGTCACAGGGTCCGTCGACACTGAAGCTTTCTTT.

This clone has only a few counts. The V and J genes are TRBV4-1 and TRBJ2-7; 8 bases agree with TRBD2. The ends lost 0 bases at V and 3 bases at J; junction bases unmatched: 4. The germline V gene encodes CDR1 MGHRA and CDR2 YSYEKL. CDR3 length: 15 residues. The CDR3 here is CASSQDSGGYYEQYF. The CDR3 nucleotides are TGCGCCAGCAGCCAAGATTCGGGGGGGTACTACGAGCAGTACTTC.

The chain joins TRBV9 to TRBJ1-2; 8 bases are a match to TRBD1. The V segment lost 2 bases and the J segment 8 bases; nucleotides outside the gene matches: 14. The germline CDR1 and CDR2 sequences are SGDLS and YYNGEE. The CDR3 spans 16 residues. For the CDR3, the DNA is TGTGCCAGCAGCGTTGGGACAGGTGGACGAGATCTGGGCTACACCTTC. Residues: CASSVGTGGRDLGYTF.

The chain employs TRBV6-5 and TRBJ1-2; D is unclear. Germline V gene lookup returns CDR1 MNHEY and CDR2 SVGAGI. V was shortened by 2 bases and J by 2 bases, with 12 bases between the two germline ends. CDR3 length: 15 residues. Here the CDR3 DNA reads TGTGCCAGCAGTTACAGGCCAGGCCCGAACTATGGCTACACCTTC. This codes for CASSYRPGPNYGYTF.

This clone appeared once. The chain joins TRBV7-8 to TRBJ1-1, with a possible D match to TRBD1 (5 bases). Germline CDR1 and CDR2: SGHVS and FQNEAQ. V shed 7 bases and J shed 5 bases, with 17 bases lying between them. CDR3 length: 14 amino acids. CDR3 sequence reads: CASIPQEGRTEAFF. The CDR3 nucleotides are TGTGCCAGCATCCCACAGGAGGGGCGGACTGAAGCTTTCTTT.

The chain employs TRBV6-4 and TRBJ2-1; 11 bases map to TRBD2. The CDR3 has 15 amino acids. Unmatched junction bases numbered 1, after V lost 2 bases and J lost 4 bases. Germline CDR1 and CDR2: MRHNA and SNTAGT. The CDR3 nucleotides read TGTGCCAGCAGTGACCTAGCGGGGGGATACAATGAGCAGTTCTTC. Residues: CASSDLAGGYNEQFF.

The rearrangement joins TRBV9 to TRBJ2-1; 9 bases agree with TRBD2. Germline V gene data show CDR1 as SGDLS and CDR2 as YYNGEE. V trimming: 3 bases; J trimming: 3 bases; junction bases outside the gene matches: 10. This CDR3 is 17 amino acids long. CDR3 protein: CASSARWSSGNYNEQFF. The CDR3 nucleotides are TGTGCCAGCAGCGCCCGCTGGTCTAGCGGGAACTACAATGAGCAGTTCTTC.

This clone appeared a few times. CDR3 nucleotide sequence: TGCGCCAGCAGTGATACGGGACAGGGGGCAGGTGGAAACACCATATATTTT. Encoded protein: CASSDTGQGAGGNTIYF. The V gene is TRBV10-1, the J gene TRBJ1-3; 12 positions match TRBD1. With V trimmed by 3 bases and J by 3 bases, 6 bases remained unmatched. From germline, CDR1 is WNHNN and CDR2 SYGVQD (reference sequence). The CDR3 has 17 residues.

The chain recombines TRBV10-2 with TRBJ2-3; 8 nucleotides align to TRBD2. Germline loops: CDR1 WSHSY, CDR2 SAAADI. The trim removed 6 bases at V and 4 bases at J, leaving 0 bases unmatched. The CDR3 sequence is 12 residues long. CDR3 sequence: CASRGLADTQYF. The DNA for the CDR3 is TGCGCCAGCAGGGGACTAGCAGATACGCAGTATTTT.

J is TRBJ1-3 and V is TRBV28; D is uncertain. Germline V gene sequence: CDR1 MDHEN, CDR2 SYDVKM. V was trimmed by 5 bases and J by 2 bases, leaving 13 bases between them. The CDR3 has 15 residues. CDR3 in amino acids: CASSVWALPGNTIYF. The CDR3 DNA reads as TGTGCCAGCAGTGTTTGGGCCCTTCCTGGAAACACCATATATTTT.

V is TRBV7-2 and J is TRBJ2-2; D is perhaps TRBD1 (6 bases). V was pared by 3 bases and J by 5 bases, with 10 bases between. In germline, CDR1 is SGHTA, CDR2 FQGNSA. This CDR3 has 14 residues. The CDR3 loop is CASSFRQATGELFF. The CDR3 coding sequence is TGTGCCAGCAGCTTTCGACAGGCTACCGGGGAGCTGTTTTTT. Full variable domain (outside the CDR3, taken from reference TRBV7-2 and TRBJ2-2): GAGVSQSPSNKVTEKGKDVELRCDPISGHTALYWYRQSLGQGLEFLIYFQGNSAPDKSGLPSDRFSAERTGGSVSTLTIQRTQQEDSAVYLCASSFRQATGELFFGEGSRLTVL.

The chain recombines TRBV7-9 with TRBJ1-4; 7 bases map to TRBD1. CDR1 and CDR2 from the germline V gene are SEHNR and FQNEAQ (reference sequence). This CDR3 is built from 16 residues. The V gene end was trimmed by 3 bases and the J gene end by 8 bases; junction bases not matched to a gene: 12. CDR3 nucleotides: TGTGCCAGCAGCTTCCCCCCGGGACAGAGGACCGAAAAACTGTTTTTT. Protein: CASSFPPGQRTEKLFF.

The chain uses TRBV5-1 and TRBJ1-2; tentative D call: TRBD1 (6 bases). V was pared by 4 bases and J by 0 bases, with 13 bases between. Per the germline V gene, CDR1 is SGHRS and CDR2 is YFSETQ. The CDR3 runs to 15 residues. CDR3: CASSPLDSANYGYTF. The CDR3 region has the DNA TGCGCCAGCAGCCCTCTGGACAGTGCTAACTATGGCTACACCTTC.

This clone was observed a handful of times. CDR3 sequence: CASSGQGNTEAFF. CDR3 bases: TGTGCCAGTAGCGGACAGGGGAACACTGAAGCTTTCTTT. The chain uses TRBV19 and TRBJ1-1, with 8 bases identical to TRBD1. This CDR3 contains 13 residues. CDR1 and CDR2 (germline): LNHDA, SQIVND (reference sequence). J lost 1 base, V lost 6 bases, and 1 base had no gene match.

A word on this clone: The same CDR3 is also encoded by other DNA sequences in this sample. The rearrangement uses TRBV3-1 (or the pseudogene TRBV3-2) and TRBJ1-1; 8 positions agree with TRBD1. CDR3 length: 14 residues. V trimming: 4 bases; J trimming: 1 base; junction bases outside the gene matches: 2. CDR1 is LGHDT and CDR2 is YNNKEL in the germline V gene (reference sequence). CDR3 nucleotide sequence: TGTGCCAGCAGCCTTGGACAGGGGAACACTGAAGCTTTCTTT. This gives the protein CASSLGQGNTEAFF.

This clone was detected once. The chain links TRBV3-1 (or the pseudogene TRBV3-2) to TRBJ1-5; the match to TRBD1 covers 9 bases. There are 16 residues in the CDR3. The V segment lost 2 bases and the J segment 7 bases; nucleotides outside the gene matches: 9. Looked up from germline, CDR1 is LGHDT and CDR2 is YNNKEL (reference sequence). CDR3 bases: TGTGCCAGCAGCCAATCTGACAGGGGGATCGGACAGCCCCAGCATTTT. Translated: CASSQSDRGIGQPQHF.

The V and J genes are TRBV30 and TRBJ1-2; 7 bases are a match to TRBD1. Germline CDR1 reads GTSNPN; CDR2 reads SVGIG (reference sequence). This CDR3 comprises 12 residues. J gave up 8 bases and V 1 base, and 4 bases lay outside the gene matches. CDR3 amino acids: CAWSAQGDGYTF. The CDR3 DNA follows: TGTGCCTGGAGTGCGCAGGGGGACGGCTACACCTTC.

This chain's CDR3 is CASSRTGESNQPQHF. For the CDR3, the DNA is TGTGCCAGCAGCAGGACAGGGGAAAGCAATCAGCCCCAGCATTTT. This chain links TRBV3-1 (or the pseudogene TRBV3-2) with TRBJ1-5; 9 positions agree with TRBD1. Germline V gives CDR1 LGHDT, CDR2 YNNKEL (reference sequence). This CDR3 has 15 amino acids. Trimming cost V 5 bases and J 1 base; bases outside gene matches: 3.

This chain connects TRBV4-1 to TRBJ1-1; D gene ambiguous. V lost 6 bases, J lost 3 bases, and 17 bases lay in between. The CDR3 is 15 residues long. Germline values: CDR1 MGHRA, CDR2 YSYEKL. The CDR3 protein is CASRPDTTEDTEAFF. The DNA of the CDR3 is TGCGCCAGCAGACCTGATACCACCGAGGACACTGAAGCTTTCTTT.

The chain carries TRBV6-2 or TRBV6-3 and TRBJ2-3, with D possibly matching TRBD1 (6 bases). V lost 5 bases and J 4 bases, leaving 16 bases between the germline ends. CDR1 is MNHEY and CDR2 is SVGEGT in the germline V gene. The CDR3 sequence is 15 residues long. This chain's CDR3 is CASSSERGFADTQYF. DNA of the CDR3: TGTGCCAGCAGTAGTGAAAGGGGGTTTGCAGATACGCAGTATTTT.